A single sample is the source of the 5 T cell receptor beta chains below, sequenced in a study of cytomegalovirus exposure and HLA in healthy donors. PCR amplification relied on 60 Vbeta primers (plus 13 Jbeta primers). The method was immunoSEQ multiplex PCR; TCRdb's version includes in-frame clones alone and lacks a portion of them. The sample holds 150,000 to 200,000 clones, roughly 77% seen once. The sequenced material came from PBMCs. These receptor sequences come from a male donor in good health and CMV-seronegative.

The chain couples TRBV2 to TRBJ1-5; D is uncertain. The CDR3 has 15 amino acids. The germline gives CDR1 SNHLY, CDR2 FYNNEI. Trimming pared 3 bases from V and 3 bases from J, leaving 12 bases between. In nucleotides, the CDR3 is TGTGCCAGCAGTGAGGCAAGATCCTCCAATCAGCCCCAGCATTTT. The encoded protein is CASSEARSSNQPQHF.

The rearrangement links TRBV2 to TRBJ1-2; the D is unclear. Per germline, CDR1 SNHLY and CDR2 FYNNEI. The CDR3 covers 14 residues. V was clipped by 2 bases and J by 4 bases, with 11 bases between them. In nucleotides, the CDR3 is TGTGCCAGCAGTGAACGAAAACAGCTCTATGGCTACACCTTC. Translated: CASSERKQLYGYTF.

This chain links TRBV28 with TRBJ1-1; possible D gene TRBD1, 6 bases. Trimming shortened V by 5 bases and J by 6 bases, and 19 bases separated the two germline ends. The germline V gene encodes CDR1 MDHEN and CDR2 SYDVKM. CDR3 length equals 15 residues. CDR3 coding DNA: TGTGCCAGCAGTCCTCCCGCAGGGGTAAGGCCTGAAGCTTTCTTT. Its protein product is CASSPPAGVRPEAFF.

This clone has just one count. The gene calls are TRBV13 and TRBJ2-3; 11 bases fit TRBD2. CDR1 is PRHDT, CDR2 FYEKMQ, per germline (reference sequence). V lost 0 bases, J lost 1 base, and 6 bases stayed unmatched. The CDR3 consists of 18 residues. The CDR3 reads CASSLGLAGVYGTDTQYF. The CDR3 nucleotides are TGTGCCAGCAGCTTAGGACTAGCGGGAGTCTACGGCACAGATACGCAGTATTTT.

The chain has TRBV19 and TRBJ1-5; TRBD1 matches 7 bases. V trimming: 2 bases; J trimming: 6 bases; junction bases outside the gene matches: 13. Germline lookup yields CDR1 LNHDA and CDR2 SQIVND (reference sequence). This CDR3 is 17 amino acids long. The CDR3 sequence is CASSISPTQGVFQPQHF. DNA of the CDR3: TGTGCCAGTAGTATAAGCCCAACCCAGGGGGTTTTTCAGCCCCAGCATTTT.